Listed here are 21 T cell receptor beta chains from one sample, sequenced in a study of T cells in Graves' hyperthyroidism and ophthalmopathy. RNA transcripts provided the source from which TCR beta CDR3 regions were amplified. A set of HTBI primers served as the primers for a first-round RT-PCR of the TCR CDR3. TCRdb called the multiplex PCR reads again in MiXCR, with one record for every CDR3 protein. The sample gives roughly 660,000 distinct CDR3 sequences, around 16% of which show up once; 15% to 19% is in the top ten. The sample taken for sequencing was blood. These TCRs come from a man aged 50 or older with Graves' hyperthyroidism.

The chain has TRBV6-2 or TRBV6-3 and TRBJ1-1, with a tentative D call TRBD1 (6 bases). Germline V lookup: CDR1 MNHEY, CDR2 SVGEGT. This CDR3 is built from 13 residues. Trimming shortened V by 2 bases and J by 4 bases, and 8 bases separated the two germline ends. The CDR3, as DNA: TGTGCCAGCAGTTACCGGGGGCCCACTGAAGCTTTCTTT. It translates to CASSYRGPTEAFF.

This clonotype has a count of ten or more. The chain links TRBV28 to TRBJ2-3, with D unclear. CDR1 and CDR2 (germline): MDHEN, SYDVKM. This CDR3 has 15 amino acids. The germline V and J ends were trimmed by 2 bases and 0 bases, with 9 bases remaining between them. CDR3 amino acids: CASSLSPASTDTQYF. The CDR3 DNA is TGTGCCAGCAGTTTAAGCCCGGCTAGCACAGATACGCAGTATTTT.

The sample holds many counts of this clonotype. The chain couples TRBV30 to TRBJ2-7; D may correspond to TRBD1 or TRBD2 (5 bases each). Germline lookup yields CDR1 GTSNPN and CDR2 SVGIG (reference sequence). This CDR3 is 16 amino acids long. Trimming left V 2 bases short and J 2 bases short, with 19 bases between. The DNA of the CDR3 is TGTGCCTGGAGTTCCCGCCTGAGGGGCCTAGCCTACGAGCAGTACTTC. Translating gives CAWSSRLRGLAYEQYF.

This clonotype came up a few times. The chain has TRBV29-1 and TRBJ2-1; possible D gene TRBD1, 9 bases. The CDR3 spans 15 residues. V was pared by 5 bases and J by 5 bases, with 19 bases between. Germline CDR1 SQVTM, CDR2 ANQGSEA. DNA of the CDR3: TGCAGCGTTTCGGGGGGGGACAGGGACCACAATGAGCAGTTCTTC. This translates into CSVSGGDRDHNEQFF.

This clonotype appeared many times. J is TRBJ2-7 and V is TRBV10-3; TRBD2 agrees at 14 bases. CDR1 and CDR2 (germline): ENHRY, SYGVKD. CDR3 length equals 15 residues. After removal of 0 bases from V and 6 bases from J, the junction contained 1 base not matched to a gene. The CDR3 spells CAISESGLAGVEQYF. CDR3 coding DNA: TGTGCCATCAGTGAGTCGGGACTAGCGGGAGTCGAGCAGTACTTC.

This clonotype was observed many times. V is TRBV2 and J is TRBJ2-7; 7 nucleotides match TRBD1. V lost 6 bases, J lost 4 bases, and 6 bases stayed unmatched. This CDR3 comprises 13 residues. Germline assignment: CDR1 SNHLY and CDR2 FYNNEI. Here the CDR3 reads CASSEGATYEQYF. The CDR3 DNA reads TGTGCCAGCAGCGAGGGGGCGACTTACGAGCAGTACTTC.

This clonotype was detected ten times or more. The chain uses TRBV29-1 and TRBJ1-2; D possibly corresponds to TRBD1 (6 bases). The germline gives CDR1 SQVTM, CDR2 ANQGSEA. This CDR3 region has 17 residues. Trimming pared 4 bases from V and 4 bases from J, leaving 25 bases between. In nucleotides, the CDR3 is TGCAGCGTTGTGCCGAGAGGGCCCGCACAGGGTCTCTATGGCTACACCTTC. Translating it yields CSVVPRGPAQGLYGYTF.

The chain links TRBV29-1 to TRBJ1-2, with no clear D. The germline V gene encodes CDR1 SQVTM and CDR2 ANQGSEA. The ends were cut back, 0 bases at V and 4 bases at J, with 21 bases in the middle. This CDR3 spans 17 amino acids. The CDR3 sequence is CSVEDNPQWSRAYGYTF. CDR3 nucleotide sequence: TGCAGCGTTGAAGATAACCCACAGTGGAGTCGAGCCTATGGCTACACCTTC.

This clonotype was picked up a small number of times. The chain couples TRBV2 to TRBJ2-3, with D perhaps TRBD1 (5 bases). Deletions cut 8 bases from V and 10 bases from J, with 16 bases between. The germline gives CDR1 SNHLY, CDR2 FYNNEI. The CDR3 has 12 amino acids. CDR3 coding DNA: TGTGCCAGCCAAACCAGGGATAGTGCGCAGTATTTT. Its protein product is CASQTRDSAQYF.

This sequence joins TRBV29-1 and TRBJ2-7; D uncertain. The CDR3 has 12 amino acids. V was clipped by 3 bases and J by 0 bases, with 6 bases between them. CDR1 is SQVTM, CDR2 ANQGSEA, per germline. For the CDR3, the DNA is TGCAGCGTTGAGACCTACTCCTACGAGCAGTACTTC. This translates into CSVETYSYEQYF.

The genes are TRBV20-1 and TRBJ1-2; D might be TRBD1 (6 bases). Germline V gene sequence: CDR1 DFQATT, CDR2 SNEGSKA (reference sequence). This CDR3 comprises 13 residues. Trimming removed 6 bases from V and 2 bases from J, with 13 bases in between. CDR3 residues: CSAKRGMNYGYTF. The DNA for the CDR3 is TGCAGTGCCAAAAGGGGGATGAACTATGGCTACACCTTC.

The rearrangement links TRBV9 to TRBJ2-5; 11 positions agree with TRBD1. The J segment lost 8 bases and the V segment lost 2 bases, leaving 5 bases of the junction unmatched. The germline V gene encodes CDR1 SGDLS and CDR2 YYNGEE. CDR3 size: 14 residues. The DNA of the CDR3 is TGTGCCAGCAGCGTGAGGGGACAGGGGGACACCCAGTACTTC. It translates to CASSVRGQGDTQYF.

The chain uses TRBV4-2 and TRBJ1-2; D gene ambiguous. The CDR3 is 15 amino acids. Per the germline V gene, CDR1 is LGHNA and CDR2 is YNFKEQ. Deletions cut 4 bases from V and 8 bases from J, with 20 bases between. For the CDR3, the DNA is TGTGCCAGCAGCCCTGGGTCGGTAGAGGGTCGGGGCTACACCTTC. Translating it yields CASSPGSVEGRGYTF.

This clonotype came up many times. The chain joins TRBV10-1 to TRBJ2-2, with 11 bases that match TRBD1. The CDR3 contains 17 residues. The germline V gene has CDR1 WNHNN and CDR2 SYGVQD (reference sequence). V gave up 3 bases and J gave up 5 bases; unmatched junction bases: 8. The CDR3 DNA is TGCGCCAGCAGTGACTTATCCGGGACAGGGGGTACCGGGGAGCTGTTTTTT. It encodes CASSDLSGTGGTGELFF.

Points on this clonotype: This clone may be a read error of a much larger clone one base away. The genes are TRBV25-1 and TRBJ2-1, with TRBD2 identical over 11 bases. From germline, CDR1 is MGHDK and CDR2 SYGVNS. The CDR3 covers 16 residues. The CDR3 DNA reads as TGTGCCAGCAGTGAGACTAGCGGGAATAACTACAATGGGCAGTTCTTC. Translation: CASSETSGNNYNGQFF. Full variable domain (missing parts from reference TRBV25-1 and TRBJ2-1): EADIYQTPRYLVIGTGKKITLECSQTMGHDKMYWYQQDPGMELHLIHYSYGVNSTEKGDLSSESTVSRIRTEHFPLTLESARPSHTSQYLCASSETSGNNYNGQFFGPGTRLTVL.

This clonotype was counted between two and nine times. This chain uses TRBV19 with TRBJ2-7; D is uncertain. The V end was cut by 0 bases, the J end by 6 bases, with 15 bases between. The V gene's germline CDR1 is LNHDA and CDR2 SQIVND (reference sequence). The CDR3 is 15 amino acids. The CDR3 here is CASSIDRWKPCEQYF. CDR3 DNA: TGTGCCAGTAGTATAGATCGGTGGAAACCCTGCGAGCAGTACTTC.

This clonotype has more than one count but fewer than ten. The chain links TRBV20-1 to TRBJ2-7; maybe TRBD2 (6 bases). The germline CDR1 and CDR2 sequences are DFQATT and SNEGSKA (reference sequence). The V end lost 0 bases, the J end lost 4 bases, and 19 bases lay between the germline ends. This CDR3 is 16 amino acids long. CDR3 in amino acids: CSARDPGLTFFYEQYF. The CDR3 DNA reads TGCAGTGCTAGAGACCCTGGACTAACCTTTTTTTACGAGCAGTACTTC.

The V gene is TRBV7-2, the J gene TRBJ1-5; D uncertain. Deletions cut 1 base from V and 8 bases from J, with 12 bases between. CDR3 length: 14 residues. Looked up from germline, CDR1 is SGHTA and CDR2 is FQGNSA. The CDR3 is CASSLVLDWEPQHF. The DNA for the CDR3 is TGTGCCAGCAGCTTAGTGTTGGACTGGGAGCCCCAGCATTTT.

The chain is built from TRBV19 and TRBJ2-1; 8 positions agree with TRBD2. V gave up 6 bases and J gave up 6 bases; unmatched junction bases: 13. The length of the CDR3 is 16 residues. Germline V gene sequence: CDR1 LNHDA, CDR2 SQIVND (reference sequence). The CDR3 spells CASSSTPAGVFNEQFF. As DNA, the CDR3 is TGTGCCAGTAGCAGTACGCCAGCGGGAGTCTTCAATGAGCAGTTCTTC. The whole variable domain, filled in from reference TRBV19 and TRBJ2-1, reads DGGITQSPKYLFRKEGQNVTLSCEQNLNHDAMYWYRQDPGQGLRLIYYSQIVNDFQKGDIAEGYSVSREKKESFPLTVTSAQKNPTAFYLCASSSTPAGVFNEQFFGPGTRLTVL.

This clonotype occurred many times. The genes are TRBV11-2 and TRBJ2-1; the D gene is possibly TRBD2 (5 bases). The V and J ends lost 3 bases and 15 bases respectively, with 18 bases between them. CDR1 is SGHAT and CDR2 is FQNNGV in the germline V gene. The CDR3 is made up of 13 amino acids. The CDR3 DNA reads as TGTGCCAGCAGCTTTGGGCTAGCTGGTAGGTTGTTCTTC. This encodes CASSFGLAGRLFF.

This clonotype was counted ten times or more. The rearrangement uses TRBV7-9 and TRBJ2-1; D may be TRBD2 (5 bases). V gave up 4 bases and J gave up 0 bases, with 19 bases separating them. The germline gives CDR1 SEHNR, CDR2 FQNEAQ (reference sequence). The CDR3 has 18 residues. The CDR3 reads CASSSLWAELDSYNEQFF. The CDR3 DNA reads TGTGCCAGCAGCTCCCTATGGGCGGAACTAGACTCCTACAATGAGCAGTTCTTC.